One sample yielded the 3 T cell receptor beta chains listed below, sequenced in a study of long-term antiretroviral therapy in people with HIV. This was the immunoSEQ v3.0 assay at survey level. Some clones are missing from TCRdb's copy, which holds only in-frame ones; the method was immunoSEQ multiplex PCR. The repertoire holds 42,000 or so clones, around 85% seen once, with under 4.5% in the top ten. The source was unsorted PBMCs, collected 1.2 years after starting antiretroviral therapy. These receptors were obtained from a woman in her 50s with HIV.

CDR3 sequence reads: CASSDPSGGTSTDTQYF. In nucleotides, the CDR3 is TGCGCCAGCAGTGATCCTAGCGGGGGGACTAGCACAGATACGCAGTATTTT. This sequence joins TRBV10-2 and TRBJ2-3; 11 bases are a match to TRBD2. J lost 0 bases, V lost 3 bases, and 5 bases had no gene match. CDR1 WSHSY and CDR2 SAAADI come from the germline V gene. The CDR3 has 17 amino acids.

The V and J genes are TRBV2 and TRBJ1-1; the D is unclear. The CDR3 runs 12 residues. The germline V gene encodes CDR1 SNHLY and CDR2 FYNNEI. V lost 6 bases, J lost 1 base, and 6 bases lay in between. The CDR3 sequence: CASRFTNTEAFF. For the CDR3, the DNA is TGTGCCAGCAGGTTCACGAACACTGAAGCTTTCTTT. Variable domain in full (rest from reference TRBV2 and TRBJ1-1): EPEVTQTPSHQVTQMGQEVILRCVPISNHLYFYWYRQILGQKVEFLVSFYNNEISEKSEIFDDQFSVERPDGSNFTLKIRSTKLEDSAMYFCASRFTNTEAFFGQGTRLTVV.

This clone was recorded once. This CDR3 reads CASRSDRENVDEQFF. DNA of the CDR3: TGTGCCAGCAGAAGTGACAGGGAGAATGTTGATGAGCAGTTCTTC. The gene calls are TRBV6-1 and TRBJ2-1; 7 bases map to TRBD1. The germline CDR1 and CDR2 sequences are MNHNS and SASEGT. The J segment lost 8 bases and the V segment lost 6 bases, leaving 13 bases of the junction unmatched. The CDR3 totals 15 residues.